A single sample gave rise to the 17 T cell receptor beta chains below, sequenced in a study of CD8 T cells in Susac syndrome. RNA in amounts of about 0.5 to 1 ug was reverse transcribed with random hexamers. TCRdb re-analysed the immunoSEQ multiplex PCR reads in MiXCR, keeping a single row per CDR3 protein. The repertoire holds around 190,000 distinct CDR3 sequences, with roughly 94% as singletons. Sample: CD4+ T cells from PBMCs. The origin of the receptors is a human donor in good health.

J is TRBJ2-7 and V is TRBV2; D remains unclear. V lost 2 bases to trimming and J lost 3 bases, with 5 bases between them. Per the germline V gene, CDR1 is SNHLY and CDR2 is FYNNEI. The CDR3 is 12 amino acids. The CDR3 DNA is TGTGCCAGCAGTGAAAGTCTCTACGAGCAGTACGTC. This translates into CASSESLYEQYV.

The CDR3, as DNA: TGCGCCAGCAGTACCGGGCCCAGGGACCTCATGGGAGAGACCCAGTACTTC. It codes for CASSTGPRDLMGETQYF. The chain uses TRBV5-1 and TRBJ2-5; the D call may be TRBD1 or TRBD2 (5 bases each). Germline V gives CDR1 SGHRS, CDR2 YFSETQ. With 5 bases removed from V and 4 bases from J, the gap between germline ends came to 24 bases. The CDR3 length is 17 residues.

V usage is TRBV14 and J usage is TRBJ2-1, with 15 positions matching TRBD2. Trimming removed 4 bases from V and 5 bases from J; junction bases left unmatched: 3. The CDR3 length is 16 residues. Germline V gives CDR1 SGHDN, CDR2 FVKESK. The CDR3 sequence is CASSPGLAGGHNEQFF. Here the CDR3 DNA reads TGTGCCAGCAGCCCCGGACTAGCGGGAGGGCACAATGAGCAGTTCTTC.

The chain uses TRBV14 and TRBJ1-2; D is unresolved. V was pared by 3 bases and J by 8 bases, with 13 bases between. Germline CDR1 is SGHDN and CDR2 is FVKESK. The CDR3 has 13 residues. As DNA, the CDR3 is TGTGCCAGCAGCCACCTCAGTGGGATCGGCTACACCTTC. This sequence encodes CASSHLSGIGYTF. Using reference TRBV14 and TRBJ1-2 for the parts outside the CDR3, the full variable domain is EAGVTQFPSHSVIEKGQTVTLRCDPISGHDNLYWYRRVMGKEIKFLLHFVKESKQDESGMPNNRFLAERTGGTYSTLKVQPAELEDSGVYFCASSHLSGIGYTFGSGTRLTVV.

J is TRBJ2-2 and V is TRBV5-1, with 7 bases fitting TRBD1. J gave up 3 bases and V 4 bases, and 3 bases lay outside the gene matches. This CDR3 is built from 14 residues. Germline V lookup: CDR1 SGHRS, CDR2 YFSETQ. The CDR3 nucleotides are TGCGCCAGCAGCGCCACAGGGGACACCGGGGAGCTGTTTTTT. Amino acids: CASSATGDTGELFF.

V usage is TRBV5-1 and J usage is TRBJ1-1, with D possibly being TRBD1 (5 bases). This CDR3 comprises 15 residues. V gave up 0 bases and J gave up 1 base, with 10 bases separating them. Germline-derived CDR1 and CDR2 are SGHRS and YFSETQ. This CDR3 reads CASSLGGTENTEAFF. Written as DNA, the CDR3 is TGCGCCAGCAGCTTGGGGGGGACCGAGAACACTGAAGCTTTCTTT.

This chain connects TRBV9 to TRBJ1-2; D gene ambiguous. CDR1 is SGDLS, CDR2 YYNGEE, per germline. Trimming removed 0 bases at V and 0 bases at J, with 9 bases between. The CDR3 loop spans 15 amino acids. CDR3: CASSVVGDTNYGYTF. In DNA, the CDR3 is TGTGCCAGCAGCGTAGTCGGGGATACTAACTATGGCTACACCTTC.

The chain has TRBV25-1 and TRBJ2-7; the D call may be TRBD1 or TRBD2 (5 bases each). The CDR3 extends over 13 amino acids. Trimming removed 4 bases at V and 4 bases at J, with 11 bases between. CDR1 is MGHDK, CDR2 SYGVNS, per germline. DNA for the CDR3: TGTGCCAGCAGTGGTGGGACGGGTTACGAGCAGTACGTC. Amino acids: CASSGGTGYEQYV.

The genes are TRBV3-1 and TRBJ2-7; D uncertain. CDR1 is LGHDT, CDR2 YNNKEL, per germline (reference sequence). CDR3 length equals 13 residues. The V and J ends lost 1 base and 0 bases respectively, with 4 bases between them. The CDR3: CASSQGISYEQYV. The CDR3, as DNA: TGTGCCAGCAGCCAAGGGATCTCCTACGAGCAGTACGTC.

The chain couples TRBV29-1 to TRBJ2-1; perhaps TRBD2 as D (6 bases). Germline V lookup: CDR1 SQVTM, CDR2 ANQGSEA. This CDR3 has 14 residues. The V and J ends lost 4 bases and 5 bases respectively, with 15 bases between them. CDR3 sequence reads: CSVAKGTGDNEQFF. The CDR3 nucleotides are TGCAGCGTTGCTAAAGGGACTGGAGACAATGAGCAGTTCTTC.

V gene TRBV12-3 or TRBV12-4 combines with J gene TRBJ1-2; D gene unclear. The CDR3 is 12 amino acids. V gave up 6 bases and J gave up 7 bases, with 12 bases separating them. The CDR3 is CASSPTRFGYTF. Written as DNA, the CDR3 is TGTGCCAGCAGCCCCACTCGGTTTGGCTACACCTTC.

This clonotype has only one observation. The chain links TRBV5-1 to TRBJ2-3; perhaps D is TRBD1 or TRBD2 (5 bases each). The V and J ends lost 2 bases and 1 base respectively, with 8 bases between them. This CDR3 region has 14 residues. The germline CDR1 and CDR2 sequences are SGHRS and YFSETQ. The CDR3 region is CASSFGDRTDTQYF. In nucleotides, the CDR3 is TGCGCCAGCAGCTTTGGGGACCGCACAGATACGCAGTATTTT.

The genes are TRBV12-3 or TRBV12-4 and TRBJ2-7; perhaps TRBD2 as D (5 bases). Trimming removed 8 bases from V and 1 base from J, with 9 bases in between. There are 12 residues in the CDR3. The CDR3 here is CASGGLSYEQYF. The CDR3 DNA follows: TGTGCCAGCGGCGGGCTTTCCTACGAGCAGTACTTC.

This sequence joins TRBV9 and TRBJ1-2; 9 bases map to TRBD1. Trimming at V came to 4 bases and at J to 8 bases, leaving 9 bases not matched to a gene. The CDR3 covers 14 residues. Germline-derived CDR1 and CDR2 are SGDLS and YYNGEE. The chain's CDR3 is CASSSGTGLGGYTF. The CDR3 DNA sequence: TGTGCCAGCAGCTCCGGGACAGGGCTGGGAGGCTACACCTTC.

The J gene is TRBJ2-2, the V gene TRBV28; D gene uncertain. The CDR3 runs 11 residues. V gave up 5 bases and J gave up 8 bases, with 6 bases separating them. The germline V gene encodes CDR1 MDHEN and CDR2 SYDVKM. The CDR3, as DNA: TGTGCCAGCAGTCATCGTGGGGAGCTGTTTTTT. It specifies CASSHRGELFF. Full variable domain (remainder filled in from reference TRBV28 and TRBJ2-2): DVKVTQSSRYLVKRTGEKVFLECVQDMDHENMFWYRQDPGLGLRLIYFSYDVKMKEKGDIPEGYSVSREKKERFSLILESASTNQTSMYLCASSHRGELFFGEGSRLTVL.

The rearrangement uses TRBV4-3 and TRBJ2-6; D remains unclear. Per the germline V gene, CDR1 is LGHNA and CDR2 is YSLEER. This CDR3 region has 14 residues. Deletions cut 0 bases from V and 5 bases from J, with 5 bases between. The CDR3 DNA follows: TGCGCCAGCAGCCAAGATCCTCGGGCCAACGTCCTGACTTTC. Translating gives CASSQDPRANVLTF.

This chain uses TRBV20-1 with TRBJ2-1, with TRBD2 matching over 15 bases. This CDR3 region has 15 residues. In germline, CDR1 is DFQATT, CDR2 SNEGSKA (reference sequence). With V trimmed by 5 bases and J by 3 bases, 2 bases remained unmatched. Here the CDR3 DNA reads TGCAGTGCTGGGGGACTAGCGGGAGGCTACAATGAGCAGTTCTTC. This encodes CSAGGLAGGYNEQFF.